The 25 T cell receptor beta chains below all came from one sample that was sequenced in a study of PD-1 blockade in classical Hodgkin lymphoma. Every patient relapsed after autologous stem cell transplantation, and brentuximab vedotin exposure varied. Here immunoSEQ multiplex PCR was the method, and the copy in TCRdb shows in-frame clones only, minus some. Of 98,000 or so clones in the sample, roughly nine tenths were seen once. The sequencing here drew on peripheral blood mononuclear cells (PBMCs), taken before the second cycle of nivolumab. Receptor source: a human donor with classical Hodgkin lymphoma.

The chain links TRBV27 to TRBJ2-3; either TRBD1 or TRBD2 may supply D (5 bases each). Germline CDR1 and CDR2: MNHEY and SMNVEV (reference sequence). This CDR3 is built from 14 residues. V gave up 0 bases and J gave up 4 bases, with 8 bases separating them. This chain's CDR3 is CASSLSGTPDTQYF. Written as DNA, the CDR3 is TGTGCCAGCAGTTTATCCGGGACGCCAGATACGCAGTATTTT.

The table lists this clone with a count of one. The J gene is TRBJ1-1, the V gene TRBV5-1; possibly TRBD1 for D (5 bases). CDR3 length equals 14 residues. Germline loops: CDR1 SGHRS, CDR2 YFSETQ. V was cut by 3 bases and J by 5 bases, with 14 bases left in between. The CDR3: CASSSGTVGTEAFF. In DNA form, the CDR3 reads TGCGCCAGCAGCTCCGGGACCGTCGGGACTGAAGCTTTCTTT.

The chain recombines TRBV10-3 with TRBJ2-7; 7 bases match TRBD1. CDR1 ENHRY and CDR2 SYGVKD come from the germline V gene. V shed 2 bases and J 7 bases; nucleotides not matched to a gene: 5. There are 13 residues in the CDR3. The CDR3 here is CAISERDSLEQYF. CDR3 nucleotide sequence: TGTGCCATCAGTGAGAGGGACAGTTTAGAGCAGTACTTC.

V and J are TRBV5-4 and TRBJ2-1, with 7 bases that match TRBD1. The CDR3 spans 14 residues. Germline loops: CDR1 SGHNT, CDR2 YYREEE (reference sequence). The V segment lost 4 bases and the J segment 4 bases; nucleotides outside the gene matches: 5. DNA for the CDR3: TGTGCCAGCAGCCGTATGGACAGGTACAATGAGCAGTTCTTC. Encoded protein: CASSRMDRYNEQFF. Together with reference TRBV5-4 and TRBJ2-1, the CDR3 gives the full variable domain: ETGVTQSPTHLIKTRGQQVTLRCSSQSGHNTVSWYQQALGQGPQFIFQYYREEENGRGNFPPRFSGLQFPNYSSELNVNALELDDSALYLCASSRMDRYNEQFFGPGTRLTVL.

This chain uses TRBV19 with TRBJ2-1; D gene uncertain. The CDR3 sequence is 15 residues long. The V end lost 2 bases, the J end lost 5 bases, and 13 bases lay between the germline ends. Germline loops: CDR1 LNHDA, CDR2 SQIVND (reference sequence). The CDR3 region has the DNA TGTGCCAGTAGTATATCGGCCCGGCCCGACAATGAGCAGTTCTTC. Encoded protein: CASSISARPDNEQFF.

This chain connects TRBV10-2 to TRBJ2-7; TRBD2 matches at 10 bases. The germline V gene encodes CDR1 WSHSY and CDR2 SAAADI. The CDR3 has 14 residues. Germline trimming cut 10 bases from V and 1 base from J; bases unmatched to any gene: 7. The CDR3 DNA follows: TGCGCCATTTCTAGCGGGAGTGGGTCCTACGAGCAGTACTTC. This sequence encodes CAISSGSGSYEQYF.

The V call is TRBV4-1, the J call TRBJ2-7; D may correspond to TRBD1 or TRBD2 (6 bases each). This CDR3 has 15 amino acids. With 1 base removed from V and 2 bases from J, the gap between germline ends came to 12 bases. Per germline, CDR1 MGHRA and CDR2 YSYEKL. In DNA form, the CDR3 reads TGCGCCAGCAGCCAAGGAAGGGGGGTTACCTACGAGCAGTACTTC. This encodes CASSQGRGVTYEQYF.

This clone was counted only a few times. The genes are TRBV6-6 and TRBJ1-2, with D uncertain. V was cut by 2 bases and J by 1 base, with 11 bases left in between. The germline gives CDR1 MNHNY, CDR2 SVGAGI (reference sequence). The CDR3 is 15 amino acids. DNA of the CDR3: TGTGCCAGCAGTTACGACACAGCTTATAACTATGGCTACACCTTC. This encodes CASSYDTAYNYGYTF.

V gene TRBV7-2 combines with J gene TRBJ1-3, with TRBD1 identical over 9 bases. V shed 3 bases, J shed 0 bases, and the junction held 6 bases outside the gene matches. This CDR3 is built from 17 residues. Per the germline V gene, CDR1 is SGHTA and CDR2 is FQGNSA. The CDR3 is CASSFSGTGSSGNTIYF. CDR3 in DNA: TGTGCCAGCAGCTTTTCCGGGACAGGGAGCTCTGGAAACACCATATATTTT.

The chain recombines TRBV7-9 with TRBJ2-1, with TRBD2 matching over 12 bases. The CDR3 has 16 amino acids. Germline V gives CDR1 SEHNR, CDR2 FQNEAQ (reference sequence). With V trimmed by 5 bases and J by 4 bases, 6 bases remained unmatched. The CDR3 bases are TGTGCCAGCAGCCTGGGACTAGCGGGCCCATACAATGAGCAGTTCTTC. The encoded protein is CASSLGLAGPYNEQFF.

The chain uses TRBV2 and TRBJ2-2; D assignment may be TRBD1 or TRBD2 (6 bases each). The CDR3 contains 13 residues. Germline V gene data show CDR1 as SNHLY and CDR2 as FYNNEI. V was trimmed by 4 bases and J by 6 bases, leaving 9 bases between them. The CDR3 sequence: CASSVRGAGELFF. Here the CDR3 DNA reads TGTGCCAGCAGTGTAAGGGGGGCCGGGGAGCTGTTTTTT.

The chain couples TRBV11-2 to TRBJ2-2; no clear D gene. CDR1 and CDR2 from the germline V gene are SGHAT and FQNNGV. Trimming took off 2 bases at V and 0 bases at J, with 10 bases between the two ends. The CDR3 extends over 16 amino acids. CDR3 protein: CASSLTSYSNTGELFF. DNA for the CDR3: TGTGCCAGCAGCTTAACATCCTACTCGAACACCGGGGAGCTGTTTTTT.

The J gene is TRBJ1-1, the V gene TRBV19; D not certain. Between the trimmed V and J ends, which lost 7 bases and 1 base, there was a span of 13 bases. CDR1 and CDR2 (germline): LNHDA, SQIVND (reference sequence). The CDR3 consists of 14 residues. The CDR3 protein is CASTLHSRNTEAFF. The CDR3 bases are TGTGCCAGTACCCTACATTCACGGAACACTGAAGCTTTCTTT.

This chain links TRBV29-1 with TRBJ1-1, with 8 bases fitting TRBD1. Germline-derived CDR1 and CDR2 are SQVTM and ANQGSEA. CDR3 length: 15 residues. The J segment lost 0 bases and the V segment lost 4 bases, leaving 7 bases of the junction unmatched. This chain's CDR3 is CSVVVRGPMNTEAFF. CDR3 DNA sequence: TGCAGCGTTGTAGTCAGGGGGCCCATGAACACTGAAGCTTTCTTT.

The J gene is TRBJ2-1, the V gene TRBV5-1, with D perhaps TRBD1 (5 bases). V was cut by 2 bases and J by 3 bases, with 12 bases left in between. The length of the CDR3 is 15 residues. In germline, CDR1 is SGHRS, CDR2 YFSETQ. The CDR3 DNA follows: TGCGCCAGCAGCTTTGAAGGGGCAGACTACAATGAGCAGTTCTTC. Amino acids: CASSFEGADYNEQFF.

J is TRBJ2-1 and V is TRBV4-1; D gene ambiguous. Germline V gene data show CDR1 as MGHRA and CDR2 as YSYEKL. This CDR3 spans 16 amino acids. The germline V and J ends were trimmed by 1 base and 0 bases, with 10 bases remaining between them. DNA of the CDR3: TGCGCCAGCAGCCAAGGTATGCGAAGCTCCTACAATGAGCAGTTCTTC. Protein sequence: CASSQGMRSSYNEQFF.

The chain carries TRBV4-3 and TRBJ1-4, with 7 bases aligning to TRBD1. The CDR3 totals 16 residues. The V gene's germline CDR1 is LGHNA and CDR2 YSLEER. Trimming removed 4 bases from V and 5 bases from J; junction bases left unmatched: 10. DNA for the CDR3: TGCGCCAGCAGCCCAAAGGATTACAGGGGAAATGAAAAACTGTTTTTT. Its translation: CASSPKDYRGNEKLFF.

This chain uses TRBV5-1 with TRBJ1-4; D unresolved. Trimming took off 2 bases at V and 6 bases at J, with 11 bases between the two ends. Germline V gives CDR1 SGHRS, CDR2 YFSETQ. The CDR3 sequence is 14 residues long. The CDR3 region is CASSLGRYDEKLFF. CDR3 DNA: TGCGCCAGCAGCTTAGGGAGATATGATGAAAAACTGTTTTTT.

This chain joins TRBV27 and TRBJ2-7; D is ambiguous. V was trimmed by 5 bases and J by 5 bases, leaving 16 bases between them. Germline V CDR1 and CDR2: MNHEY, SMNVEV (reference sequence). CDR3 size: 14 residues. In DNA form, the CDR3 reads TGTGCCAGCAGTCCCCAGACCGGGTTGAACGAGCAGTACTTC. This translates into CASSPQTGLNEQYF.

The J gene is TRBJ2-3, the V gene TRBV5-8; 8 nucleotides match TRBD2. V gave up 9 bases and J gave up 2 bases; unmatched junction bases: 8. Germline CDR1 SGHTS, CDR2 YDEGEE. This CDR3 is 14 amino acids long. CDR3 sequence (DNA): TGTGCCACCCGGTCTAGCGGGTTCACAGATACGCAGTATTTT. It specifies CATRSSGFTDTQYF.

Notes on this clone: The same CDR3 can be traced to other DNA sequences in this sample. The V gene is TRBV4-1, the J gene TRBJ2-3; the match to TRBD2 covers 14 bases. The CDR3 has 21 residues. Germline CDR1 and CDR2: MGHRA and YSYEKL. With 3 bases clipped from V and 2 bases from J, the junction kept 16 bases outside the gene matches. The CDR3 sequence: CASSQISAGLAGVRDTDTQYF. In DNA, the CDR3 is TGCGCCAGCAGCCAGATCTCAGCGGGACTAGCGGGAGTACGAGACACAGATACGCAGTATTTT.

This chain links TRBV14 with TRBJ1-4; tentative D call: TRBD1 (5 bases). This CDR3 comprises 19 residues. The germline V and J ends were trimmed by 2 bases and 4 bases, with 23 bases remaining between them. In germline, CDR1 is SGHDN, CDR2 FVKESK. The chain's CDR3 is CASSQLISQGGYFNEKLFF. The CDR3 DNA is TGTGCCAGCAGCCAATTAATCAGCCAGGGCGGCTATTTTAATGAAAAACTGTTTTTT.

The CDR3 coding sequence is TGTGCCAGCAGCGTAGCTACGTGGGGGATTAAAAACGTCCTGACTTTC. This sequence encodes CASSVATWGIKNVLTF. V is TRBV9 and J is TRBJ2-6; D tentatively reads TRBD1 or TRBD2 (5 bases each). V lost 0 bases and J 10 bases, leaving 17 bases between the germline ends. The CDR3 runs 16 residues. Germline CDR1 reads SGDLS; CDR2 reads YYNGEE.

The V gene is TRBV7-9, the J gene TRBJ1-6, with unresolved D. CDR1 is SEHNR, CDR2 FQNEAQ, per germline (reference sequence). V lost 5 bases and J lost 13, with 12 bases in between. There are 12 residues in the CDR3. CDR3 protein: CASSLSGTPLHF. The CDR3 nucleotides read TGTGCCAGCAGCCTCTCCGGCACCCCCCTCCACTTT.

This rearrangement joins TRBV4-1 to TRBJ2-7, with unresolved D. Germline assignment: CDR1 MGHRA and CDR2 YSYEKL. The CDR3 has 12 residues. The germline V and J ends were trimmed by 1 base and 7 bases, with 8 bases remaining between them. Here the CDR3 reads CASSQVGREQYF. In DNA form, the CDR3 reads TGCGCCAGCAGCCAAGTAGGACGGGAGCAGTACTTC.